These T cell receptor beta chains were read from a single sample in a study of blood T cell repertoires in COVID-19. This table comes from immunoSEQ multiplex PCR, and its TCRdb copy is limited to in-frame clones, with some not included. The profile shows approximately 200,000 clones, 87% of them singletons. Sequencing was done on a sample of PBMCs or T cells enriched from blood (not recorded which). All receptors come from a man aged 18 to 29 with acute COVID-19. Each CDR3 is given with its conserved first and last residue.

J gene	V gene	CDR3 length	CDR3 protein
TRBJ2-5	TRBV7-6	15	CASSLALGGGETQYF
TRBJ1-6	TRBV6-5	15	CASSSIQGVGSPLHF
TRBJ2-1	TRBV28	12	CASSFQSGLRFF
TRBJ2-7	TRBV3-1/TRBV3-2	13	CASQTSGSYEQYF
TRBJ2-1	TRBV27	14	CASKEAGVANEQFF
TRBJ2-3	TRBV11-3	12	CASSLDSGTQYF
TRBJ2-7	TRBV7-2	14	CASSFDPAPGEQYF
TRBJ2-7	TRBV3-1/TRBV3-2	15	CASSQATSGAYEQYF
TRBJ1-2	TRBV5-1	14	CASSPGQGGYGYTF
TRBJ1-2	TRBV6-5	15	CASSYFPRSNYGYTF
TRBJ2-2	TRBV19	12	CATGGGTGELFF
TRBJ2-2	TRBV6-5	14	CASSLGTGAGELFF
TRBJ2-1	TRBV9	13	CASSVGQHNEQFF
TRBJ2-2	TRBV13	13	CASSSYRTGELFF
TRBJ2-2	TRBV5-1	17	CASSLAPGGQRPGELFF
TRBJ2-1	TRBV7-3	15	CASSLGLAGGDEQFF
TRBJ1-1	TRBV6-2/TRBV6-3	13	CASSYPKNTEAFF
TRBJ2-1	TRBV5-4	16	CASSPGGTSVSNEQFF
TRBJ2-7	TRBV11-3	14	CASSLSGGSYEQYF
TRBJ2-5	TRBV27	14	CASSERTGEETQYF
TRBJ2-1	TRBV27	16	CASSFEGTGAYNEQFF
TRBJ1-1	TRBV9	13	CASGEGRDTEAFF
TRBJ2-1	TRBV19	15	CASSASSGGYNEQFF
TRBJ2-1	TRBV28	19	CASSSSGLAGSSSYNEQFF
TRBJ2-3	TRBV4-3	14	CASSQDTGWNTQYF
TRBJ2-7	TRBV19	14	CASSITPGSYEQYF
TRBJ2-1	TRBV4-1	16	CASKPTTPSSYNEQFF
TRBJ2-5	TRBV11-2	19	CASSLGFRTSGRAKETQYF
TRBJ1-5	TRBV11-2	15	CASTLGEGGNQPQHF
TRBJ2-7	TRBV7-9	16	CASSLVRGTGGYEQYF
TRBJ1-6	TRBV7-3	17	CASSPRGRASPDSPLHF
TRBJ1-5	TRBV6-1	16	CASSAGTGVRNQPQHF
TRBJ1-3	TRBV4-2	17	CASSQVGQGPSGNTIYF
TRBJ2-1	TRBV19	16	CASSMAGLAGENEQFF
TRBJ1-1	TRBV28	17	CASQLGAGDRSRTEAFF
TRBJ2-1	TRBV15	16	CATSPPRLAEYNEQFF
TRBJ2-7	TRBV27	13	CASSYRQAYEQYF
TRBJ1-4	TRBV2	12	CASGGTAEKLFF
TRBJ2-3	TRBV29-1	13	CSVETGASDTQYF
TRBJ2-5	TRBV18	15	CASSQGLAGGETQYF
TRBJ2-1	TRBV27	13	CASSLGGGDEQFF
TRBJ2-1	TRBV5-1	17	CASRPGTSGSRYGEQFF
TRBJ1-4	TRBV10-1	14	CASSAGLVNEKLFF
TRBJ1-1	TRBV28	15	CASSLTGLMNTEAFF
TRBJ1-5	TRBV27	15	CASSLNPAANQPQHF